Sequencing of this TCR beta chain was carried out in a study of breast tumors, draining lymph nodes, adjacent tissues. Concerning this clonotype itself: As yet, its antigen is unknown.

This CDR3 region has 14 residues. Trimming took off 7 bases at V and 2 bases at J, with 9 bases between the two ends. Germline V CDR1 and CDR2: SNHLY, FYNNEI. TCRdb ran MiXCR on the multiplex PCR reads and lists one entry per CDR3 protein. The data contain around 300,000 distinct CDR3 sequences, 30% of them seen just once; the ten biggest clones take up around 1.1%. Study observations and caveats: Most tumor T cells seemingly derive from lymph node, then expand in tumor. Tumor repertoires ranked between lymph nodes and nontumor tissue in diversity, with V and J gene preferences. Tumor T cell lymph node origin was a supported hypothesis, not proven.

Samples came from axillary lymph nodes draining the breast cancer. This chain joins TRBV2 and TRBJ2-6; no clear D gene. The sequence was obtained from a female donor with breast cancer. Some clones in this sample may be carry-over from other donors' samples. The sequencing sample was made of axillary lymph node tissue. The CDR3 reads CASTKGTGANVLTF. The CDR3 DNA follows: TGTGCCAGCACCAAAGGGACTGGGGCCAACGTCCTGACTTTC.